This TCR beta chain appears in the sequencing data of a study of glioma-infiltrating T cells. As for this clonotype: One base away lies a much larger clone, so this may be a sequencing read error.

The iRepertoire nested amplicon-rescue multiplex PCR amplified TCR alpha and beta CDR3s from RNA. Using its own MiXCR run on the multiplex PCR reads, TCRdb lists one record per CDR3 protein. The sample has over 80,000 distinct CDR3 sequences; roughly 40% are singletons. This CDR3 is 14 amino acids long. In germline, CDR1 is LNHDA, CDR2 SQIVND (reference sequence). The chain employs TRBV19 and TRBJ2-5; 10 bases agree with TRBD1. Sequenced material: glioma tissue, nonneoplastic brain tissue, or PBMCs (not recorded which). The source of this sequence is a human donor with low-grade glioma or glioblastoma, undergoing nonglioma brain surgery, or in good health (not recorded which). The CDR3: CASSKTGGGETKYF. CDR3 coding DNA: TGTGCCAGTAGTAAGACAGGGGGCGGAGAGACCAAGTACTTC.